These 24 T cell receptor beta chains came from one sample sequenced in a study of blood T cells in healthy people across ages. Then a second PCR, running about 6 to 11 cycles, was carried out with a sample-barcoded 5' primer and a J-beta primer mix. TCRdb passed the 5' RACE reads through MiXCR, listing each CDR3 protein once. Of roughly 1.4 million distinct CDR3 sequences listed, around 55% are singletons. What was sequenced was blood. Receptors were obtained from a man between 18 and 29 years old in good health.

The chain recombines TRBV29-1 with TRBJ2-7, with unresolved D. Germline assignment: CDR1 SQVTM and CDR2 ANQGSEA. This CDR3 is 12 amino acids long. The V and J ends lost 4 bases and 7 bases respectively, with 14 bases between them. DNA for the CDR3: TGCAGCGTTGCCCCCTATCAAAATGAGCAGTACTTC. It is translated as CSVAPYQNEQYF.

V and J are TRBV5-1 and TRBJ2-7, with D unresolved. Germline CDR1 SGHRS, CDR2 YFSETQ. The length of the CDR3 is 13 residues. V dropped 0 bases and J dropped 2 bases, with 6 bases sitting between them. CDR3 DNA sequence: TGCGCCAGCAGCTTGGAGAATCCCTACGAGCAGTACTTC. It specifies CASSLENPYEQYF.

This chain joins TRBV20-1 and TRBJ2-1; 10 bases map to TRBD2. The ends lost 3 bases at V and 8 bases at J; junction bases unmatched: 7. CDR3 length: 14 residues. Germline V CDR1 and CDR2: DFQATT, SNEGSKA (reference sequence). The CDR3 here is CSASLAGGWDEQFF. Here the CDR3 DNA reads TGCAGTGCTAGTTTAGCGGGAGGTTGGGATGAGCAGTTCTTC.

This clonotype was counted a few times. The chain links TRBV6-5 to TRBJ1-1; D possibly corresponds to TRBD1 (5 bases). CDR3 size: 17 residues. Trimming pared 2 bases from V and 10 bases from J, leaving 26 bases between. In germline, CDR1 is MNHEY, CDR2 SVGAGI. This chain's CDR3 is CASSYDSRGANGEGAFF. The CDR3 region has the DNA TGTGCCAGCAGTTACGATTCACGAGGGGCTAACGGGGAAGGAGCTTTCTTT.

The V and J genes are TRBV3-1 and TRBJ2-1; D gene uncertain. The V gene's germline CDR1 is LGHDT and CDR2 YNNKEL (reference sequence). The CDR3 has 15 residues. V lost 2 bases to trimming and J lost 8 bases, with 16 bases between them. In DNA, the CDR3 is TGTGCCAGCAGCCAACGTGTAAGCTCGGGCGATGAGCAGTTCTTC. This sequence encodes CASSQRVSSGDEQFF.

This chain joins TRBV6-5 and TRBJ2-5; perhaps TRBD2 as D (6 bases). Germline CDR1 and CDR2: MNHEY and SVGAGI. This CDR3 has 14 residues. The ends were cut back, 2 bases at V and 5 bases at J, with 12 bases in the middle. Here the CDR3 reads CASSYASVGETQYF. Here the CDR3 DNA reads TGTGCCAGCAGTTACGCTAGCGTTGGGGAGACCCAGTACTTC.

V usage is TRBV28 and J usage is TRBJ2-3, with 8 bases lining up with TRBD2. The germline CDR1 and CDR2 sequences are MDHEN and SYDVKM. The trim removed 3 bases at V and 2 bases at J, leaving 10 bases unmatched. This CDR3 is built from 17 residues. The CDR3 DNA reads as TGTGCCAGCAGTTTTGGGATAGCGGGGTCTTTCACAGATACGCAGTATTTT. Its translation is CASSFGIAGSFTDTQYF.

This clonotype was recorded a few times. This chain joins TRBV5-1 and TRBJ2-7; 7 bases match TRBD1. CDR1 is SGHRS, CDR2 YFSETQ, per germline. CDR3 length: 13 amino acids. Losses at the gene ends were 6 bases for V and 2 bases for J; bases not matched to a gene: 5. CDR3 sequence: CASTPTGTYEQYF. The DNA for the CDR3 is TGCGCCAGCACCCCGACAGGGACCTACGAGCAGTACTTC.

V and J are TRBV11-2 and TRBJ2-5; either TRBD1 or TRBD2 may supply D (5 bases each). Matching the DNA end better, TRBJ2-4 makes the J call doubtful. The CDR3 contains 15 residues. Germline V gene lookup returns CDR1 SGHAT and CDR2 FQNNGV. In nucleotides, the CDR3 is TGTGCCAGCAGCCCCCCGGCCATGGGGGTAAACATTCAGTACTTC. Translating gives CASSPPAMGVNIQYF.

This clonotype was found once. This chain links TRBV7-7 with TRBJ2-3; D remains ambiguous. This CDR3 has 15 residues. The V gene lost 11 bases and the J gene lost 0 bases, with 18 bases spanning the gap. The germline CDR1 and CDR2 sequences are SSHAT and FNYEAQ (reference sequence). CDR3 sequence reads: CAGPSRNLSTDTQYF. DNA for the CDR3: TGTGCCGGGCCTTCGCGGAACCTTAGCACAGATACGCAGTATTTT.

This chain connects TRBV15 to TRBJ1-1, with D perhaps TRBD1 (6 bases). This CDR3 spans 14 amino acids. Trimming took 0 bases from V and 7 from J, leaving 12 bases between them. Germline V lookup: CDR1 LNHNV, CDR2 YYDKDF (reference sequence). In DNA form, the CDR3 reads TGTGCCACCAGCAGAGAAGACAGGCGATTTGAAGCTTTCTTT. Translation gives CATSREDRRFEAFF.

The chain uses TRBV27 and TRBJ2-1; D perhaps matches TRBD1 (5 bases). V was shortened by 7 bases and J by 3 bases, with 16 bases between the two germline ends. CDR3 length: 15 residues. Germline-derived CDR1 and CDR2 are MNHEY and SMNVEV (reference sequence). The CDR3 loop reads CASTLSQGRYNEQFF. In nucleotides, the CDR3 is TGTGCCAGCACCCTAAGTCAGGGCCGCTACAATGAGCAGTTCTTC.

This clonotype has more than one count but fewer than ten. The genes are TRBV6-6 and TRBJ1-4; 8 bases match TRBD1. The CDR3 loop spans 16 amino acids. Per germline, CDR1 MNHNY and CDR2 SVGAGI (reference sequence). CDR3 sequence reads: CASTGEWRPGHEKLFF. The CDR3 coding sequence is TGTGCGTCGACAGGGGAGTGGAGGCCGGGGCATGAAAAACTGTTTTTT.

This chain uses TRBV19 with TRBJ2-2; 8 bases fit TRBD1. The CDR3 extends over 17 amino acids. With V trimmed by 2 bases and J by 4 bases, 9 bases remained unmatched. The germline V gene encodes CDR1 LNHDA and CDR2 SQIVND (reference sequence). The CDR3: CASSIFLGQGLTGELFF. CDR3 coding DNA: TGTGCCAGTAGTATATTCCTCGGACAGGGTCTCACCGGGGAGCTGTTTTTT.

This chain links TRBV25-1 with TRBJ1-6; no firm D call. Germline values: CDR1 MGHDK, CDR2 SYGVNS. This CDR3 has 13 amino acids. The V and J ends lost 1 base and 9 bases respectively, with 7 bases between them. This CDR3 reads CASSESISSPLHF. DNA for the CDR3: TGTGCCAGCAGTGAATCGATTAGTTCACCCCTCCACTTT.

This chain uses TRBV7-2 with TRBJ1-6; tentative D call: TRBD1 (5 bases). The CDR3 consists of 13 residues. V was cut by 4 bases and J by 9 bases, with 10 bases left in between. CDR1 is SGHTA and CDR2 is FQGNSA in the germline V gene. CDR3 DNA sequence: TGTGCCAGCAGCTCCCCAGGGTCTTCACCCCTCCACTTT. Translation gives CASSSPGSSPLHF. The full variable domain, completed using reference TRBV7-2 and TRBJ1-6, is GAGVSQSPSNKVTEKGKDVELRCDPISGHTALYWYRQSLGQGLEFLIYFQGNSAPDKSGLPSDRFSAERTGGSVSTLTIQRTQQEDSAVYLCASSSPGSSPLHFGNGTRLTVT.

In the case of this clonotype: Possible read error: a much larger clone is one base away. The gene calls are TRBV29-1 and TRBJ2-1; a possible D gene is TRBD1 (6 bases). Germline V lookup: CDR1 SQVTM, CDR2 ANQGSEA. The CDR3 is made up of 11 amino acids. Trimming cost V 8 bases and J 9 bases, with 14 bases left between them. CDR3: CSIGNRVEQFF. The CDR3 DNA reads as TGCAGCATTGGCAACAGGGTTGAGCAGTTCTTC.

CDR3 DNA sequence: TGTGCCAGCAGCCAAACTAGAGATCGCTCACCCCTCCACTTT. Translation: CASSQTRDRSPLHF. The rearrangement links TRBV3-1 to TRBJ1-6; D ambiguous. Germline V gene sequence: CDR1 LGHDT, CDR2 YNNKEL (reference sequence). There are 14 residues in the CDR3. The germline V and J ends were trimmed by 2 bases and 10 bases, with 12 bases remaining between them.

In the case of this clonotype: One base away lies a much larger clone, so this may be a sequencing read error. No conserved phenylalanine or tryptophan is present at the end of the CDR3, so a read error is the likely explanation. The genes are TRBV5-6 and TRBJ2-7; D unresolved. There are 13 residues in the CDR3. From germline, CDR1 is SGHDT and CDR2 YYEEEE. Trimming removed 2 bases from V and 2 bases from J, with 8 bases in between. Here the CDR3 reads CASSFVSPYEQYY. CDR3 DNA: TGTGCCAGCAGCTTTGTATCCCCCTACGAGCAGTACTAC.

V and J are TRBV15 and TRBJ2-7; D unresolved. In germline, CDR1 is LNHNV, CDR2 YYDKDF (reference sequence). The V gene lost 5 bases and the J gene lost 0 bases, with 14 bases spanning the gap. The CDR3 consists of 15 residues. The CDR3: CATSPRTRNSYEQYF. DNA for the CDR3: TGTGCCACCAGCCCCCGCACGAGAAACTCCTACGAGCAGTACTTC.

This clonotype was found once. The rearrangement links TRBV12-3 or TRBV12-4 to TRBJ2-3, with 12 bases lining up with TRBD2. There are 15 residues in the CDR3. Trimming took 6 bases from V and 5 from J; bases not matched to a gene: 6. As DNA, the CDR3 is TGTGCCAGCAGAGGACTAGCGGGGCGGGTAGATACGCAGTATTTT. It encodes CASRGLAGRVDTQYF.

This clonotype was counted only a few times. The gene calls are TRBV20-1 and TRBJ2-1; TRBD2 agrees at 13 bases. This CDR3 region has 20 residues. Germline V gene data show CDR1 as DFQATT and CDR2 as SNEGSKA (reference sequence). V was clipped by 5 bases and J by 0 bases; unmatched bases: 16. The CDR3 loop reads CSAHPGQTSGGLSSYNEQFF. The CDR3 bases are TGCAGTGCTCACCCCGGTCAGACTAGCGGGGGGTTAAGCTCCTACAATGAGCAGTTCTTC.

This clonotype was recorded a few times. The chain links TRBV7-6 to TRBJ1-2; the D gene is possibly TRBD1 (5 bases). This CDR3 has 12 residues. V shed 8 bases and J shed 8 bases, with 15 bases lying between them. Germline V lookup: CDR1 SGHVS, CDR2 FNYEAQ. The DNA of the CDR3 is TGTGCCAGCCCATCCGGGACTTGCGGCTACACCTTC. Protein sequence: CASPSGTCGYTF. Variable domain in full (rest from reference TRBV7-6 and TRBJ1-2): GAGVSQSPRYKVTKRGQDVALRCDPISGHVSLYWYRQALGQGPEFLTYFNYEAQQDKSGLPNDRFSAERPEGSISTLTIQRTEQRDSAMYRCASPSGTCGYTFGSGTRLTVV.

The rearrangement links TRBV2 to TRBJ2-7; unclear D gene. Trimming removed 8 bases from V and 5 bases from J, with 13 bases in between. The germline CDR1 and CDR2 sequences are SNHLY and FYNNEI. This CDR3 comprises 12 residues. CDR3 coding DNA: TGTGCCAGCCTCAGACAAGACAACGAGCAGTACTTC. It encodes CASLRQDNEQYF. The full variable domain, with the rest looked up from reference TRBV2 and TRBJ2-7, is EPEVTQTPSHQVTQMGQEVILRCVPISNHLYFYWYRQILGQKVEFLVSFYNNEISEKSEIFDDQFSVERPDGSNFTLKIRSTKLEDSAMYFCASLRQDNEQYFGPGTRLTVT.